The clone carrying this TCR beta chain came up a few times. As yet, its antigen is unknown. Amplification used 60 Vbeta primers and 13 Jbeta primers. The protocol was immunoSEQ multiplex PCR, while the TCRdb copy is restricted to in-frame clones and leaves out a portion. The sample records about 160,000 clones, roughly 73% being singletons. Germline assignment: CDR1 SGHVS and CDR2 FQNEAQ. The CDR3 consists of 17 residues. Trimming removed 4 bases at V and 1 base at J, with 18 bases between. This entry comes from a study of cytomegalovirus exposure and HLA in healthy donors. Overall study findings and caveats: Looking again later, the authors saw that most CMV-associated TCR beta chains seemed HLA-restricted.

The rearrangement uses TRBV7-8 and TRBJ2-3; no clear D. The sequenced sample consisted of PBMCs. This clonotype was sampled from a woman aged 30 to 39 in good health and CMV-seronegative. CDR3 DNA sequence: TGTGCCAGCAGCTCACCAGCCTTTGCCCGGGGCACAGATACGCAGTATTTT. It translates to CASSSPAFARGTDTQYF.